One T cell receptor beta chain is described in this entry. Mismatch with germline at one junction end may stem from a read error. Using immunoSEQ multiplex PCR, the repertoire was profiled, and TCRdb retains in-frame clones only, with some absent. The repertoire includes more than 50,000 clones, 65% to 90% of them detected once, and about 2.4% sits in the top ten. The data stem from a study of OX40 agonist ivuxolimab in advanced cancers. Study information: Patients were treated with ivuxolimab, an agonistic anti-OX40 (CD134) antibody.

CDR3 length: 14 amino acids. Germline values: CDR1 MNHNS, CDR2 SASEGT. The TCR comes from an adult with an advanced solid tumor such as melanoma, head and neck, liver or kidney cancer. V and J are TRBV6-1 and TRBJ2-7; TRBD1 matches at 10 bases. The material sequenced was CD4+ or CD8+ T cells sorted from blood, taken in a trial of the OX40 agonist ivuxolimab. The CDR3 protein is CASSEVGGDRGLIF. The DNA for the CDR3 is TGTGCCAGCAGTGAGGTGGGGGGGGACAGGGGCCTAATTTTC.